This entry lists 2 T cell receptor beta chains sequenced from one sample in a study of tissue T cells after allogeneic stem cell transplantation. Time point in this sample: mouse harvest day 14 after allogeneic transplant. The graft held 10^6 splenic CD5+ T cells and 10^7 T-cell-depleted bone marrow cells. The protocol was immunoSEQ multiplex PCR, while the TCRdb copy is restricted to in-frame clones and leaves out a portion. The sample contains nearly 4,000 clones, approximately 45% of which appear only once. The sequencing sample was made of gut tissue. These receptors came from a female BALB/c mouse given C57BL/6 T cells with graft-versus-host disease after an allogeneic hematopoietic cell transplant.

Only a few counts were recorded for this clone. The listed genes are named as in mouse. The CDR3 region is CASSLPGGAETLYF. CDR3 DNA, as far as it was read: TGTGCCAGCAGCTTACCTGGGGGTGCAGAAACGCTGTAT. The chain couples TRBV3 to TRBJ2-3; tentative D call: TRBD2 (6 bases). The read ends 1 residue shy of where the CDR3 ends; the end is completed using the germline J gene. Trimming took 2 bases from V and 1 from J, leaving 7 bases between them. This CDR3 is built from 14 residues. Germline CDR1 reads SNHLY; CDR2 reads FYNGKV (reference sequence).

On this clone itself: Gene names are mouse gene names. Read data end 1 residue before the CDR3 end; the end is taken from the germline J gene. J is TRBJ2-7 and V is TRBV3; 13 bases fit TRBD2. The germline CDR1 and CDR2 sequences are SNHLY and FYNGKV (reference sequence). The CDR3 is made up of 14 amino acids. The trim removed 5 bases at V and 5 bases at J, leaving 3 bases unmatched. The DNA read from the CDR3 is TGTGCCAGCAGCCCGGACTGGGGGGGCAATGAACAGTAC. As protein: CASSPDWGGNEQY. In full, the CDR3 is CASSPDWGGNEQYF. The whole variable domain, filled in from reference TRBV3 and TRBJ2-7, reads GPKVLQIPSHQIIDMGQMVTLNCDPVSNHLYFYWYKQILGQQMEFLVNFYNGKVMEKSKLFKDQFSVERPDGSYFTLKIQPTALEDSAVYFCASSPDWGGNEQYFGPGTRLTVL.